These 26 T cell receptor beta chains were sequenced from one sample in a study of blood T cell repertoires in COVID-19. Generated by immunoSEQ multiplex PCR, the TCRdb table keeps only in-frame clones and is missing some. The sample lists under 200,000 clones, roughly 86% occurring once. Sequencing was done on a sample of peripheral blood. Every receptor here comes from a man between 70 and 80 years old with acute or convalescent COVID-19.

This sequence joins TRBV9 and TRBJ2-1, with 9 positions matching TRBD2. J lost 2 bases, V lost 4 bases, and 13 bases had no gene match. This CDR3 contains 18 residues. Germline V gene sequence: CDR1 SGDLS, CDR2 YYNGEE. CDR3 region: CASSLRPQRGAAYNEQFF. The CDR3 DNA reads as TGTGCCAGCAGCCTAAGGCCCCAGCGGGGGGCCGCCTACAATGAGCAGTTCTTC.

This clone occurred once. The rearrangement uses TRBV6-5 and TRBJ2-5, with 11 bases aligning to TRBD2. CDR1 is MNHEY, CDR2 SVGAGI, per germline. This CDR3 comprises 16 residues. The ends lost 0 bases at V and 5 bases at J; junction bases unmatched: 5. The CDR3 region is CASSYSSGGAGETQYF. DNA of the CDR3: TGTGCCAGCAGTTACTCTAGCGGGGGGGCCGGGGAGACCCAGTACTTC.

V usage is TRBV27 and J usage is TRBJ1-2; 8 bases line up with TRBD1. There are 15 residues in the CDR3. V lost 5 bases and J lost 4; bases outside the gene matches: 9. Germline V gene data show CDR1 as MNHEY and CDR2 as SMNVEV (reference sequence). The CDR3: CASSPLGQGAYGYTF. The CDR3 coding sequence is TGTGCCAGCAGTCCACTCGGACAGGGTGCCTATGGCTACACCTTC.

The V and J genes are TRBV9 and TRBJ1-1, with unresolved D. V shed 0 bases and J shed 8 bases, with 14 bases lying between them. The germline CDR1 and CDR2 sequences are SGDLS and YYNGEE. The CDR3 runs to 14 residues. For the CDR3, the DNA is TGTGCCAGCAGCGTAGGCCACACCCTCCCCGAAGCTTTCTTT. It encodes CASSVGHTLPEAFF.

The chain has TRBV2 and TRBJ1-1; tentative D call: TRBD1 (6 bases). The length of the CDR3 is 12 residues. Germline V gene data show CDR1 as SNHLY and CDR2 as FYNNEI. V lost 3 bases and J 11 bases, leaving 13 bases between the germline ends. The CDR3, as DNA: TGTGCCAGCAGTGAGCAGGGGCAGTCTGCTTTCTTT. Translating it yields CASSEQGQSAFF.

V gene TRBV7-3 combines with J gene TRBJ2-1; a weak D match, TRBD2 (5 bases). CDR3 length equals 13 residues. V shed 5 bases and J shed 6 bases, with 11 bases lying between them. Looked up from germline, CDR1 is SGHTA and CDR2 is FQGTGA. The CDR3 sequence is CASSPSRGNEQFF. The CDR3 region has the DNA TGTGCCAGCAGCCCCTCCCGGGGCAATGAGCAGTTCTTC.

The J gene is TRBJ2-1, the V gene TRBV7-3, with 8 bases identical to TRBD1. Germline lookup yields CDR1 SGHTA and CDR2 FQGTGA. V gave up 2 bases and J gave up 3 bases; unmatched junction bases: 3. The CDR3 extends over 15 amino acids. DNA for the CDR3: TGTGCCAGCAGCTTACAGGGGGCAAACTACAATGAGCAGTTCTTC. Translation gives CASSLQGANYNEQFF.

CDR3 nucleotide sequence: TGTGCCAGCAGCCAAGTTCATGGTGGAGGATTCGGGCAGTTCTTC. Translating gives CASSQVHGGGFGQFF. The chain uses TRBV3-1 (or the pseudogene TRBV3-2) and TRBJ2-1; TRBD2 might be the D (5 bases). V dropped 1 base and J dropped 12 bases, with 19 bases sitting between them. This CDR3 spans 15 amino acids. Germline-derived CDR1 and CDR2 are LGHDT and YNNKEL (reference sequence).

The genes are TRBV6-6 and TRBJ2-3, with 7 positions matching TRBD2. V dropped 2 bases and J dropped 4; count of bases not matched to a gene: 0. The germline V gene encodes CDR1 MNHNY and CDR2 SVGAGI (reference sequence). CDR3 length equals 13 residues. CDR3 loop: CASSYGGADTQYF. CDR3 coding DNA: TGTGCCAGCAGTTACGGGGGGGCAGATACGCAGTATTTT.

The rearrangement links TRBV7-3 to TRBJ2-1, with D unresolved. This CDR3 region has 16 residues. The V end lost 5 bases, the J end lost 4 bases, and 18 bases lay between the germline ends. Germline V gene lookup returns CDR1 SGHTA and CDR2 FQGTGA. CDR3 nucleotide sequence: TGTGCCAGCAGCCCATCGACTGGAGCGAGATACAATGAGCAGTTCTTC. Amino acid sequence: CASSPSTGARYNEQFF.

This clone appeared once. The rearrangement joins TRBV11-2 to TRBJ2-5; D is undetermined. This CDR3 is 16 amino acids long. Trimming took 2 bases from V and 1 from J, leaving 14 bases between them. Germline-derived CDR1 and CDR2 are SGHAT and FQNNGV. CDR3 nucleotide sequence: TGTGCCAGCAGCTTAATCGGCAGCGTGTTCCAAGAGACCCAGTACTTC. Translation gives CASSLIGSVFQETQYF.

The chain carries TRBV9 and TRBJ2-2; 9 positions agree with TRBD2. Germline assignment: CDR1 SGDLS and CDR2 YYNGEE. The CDR3 length is 18 residues. J lost 4 bases, V lost 6 bases, and 16 bases had no gene match. CDR3 in amino acids: CASNRRSRAGGGTGELFF. In DNA, the CDR3 is TGTGCCAGCAATCGTAGATCAAGGGCGGGAGGGGGCACCGGGGAGCTGTTTTTT. Supplemented by reference TRBV9 and TRBJ2-2, the full variable domain reads DSGVTQTPKHLITATGQRVTLRCSPRSGDLSVYWYQQSLDQGLQFLIQYYNGEERAKGNILERFSAQQFPDLHSELNLSSLELGDSALYFCASNRRSRAGGGTGELFFGEGSRLTVL.

Only a few counts were recorded for this clone. The rearrangement uses TRBV5-5 and TRBJ2-7, with 8 bases matching TRBD1. The CDR3 spans 14 residues. Germline loops: CDR1 SGHKS, CDR2 YYEKEE (reference sequence). V lost 4 bases and J lost 7; bases outside the gene matches: 10. CDR3 in DNA: TGTGCCAGCAGCCCTAGACAGGGGTATGGGGAGCAGTACTTC. This sequence encodes CASSPRQGYGEQYF.

The gene calls are TRBV19 and TRBJ1-5, with TRBD1 identical over 8 bases. Germline-derived CDR1 and CDR2 are LNHDA and SQIVND (reference sequence). The CDR3 is made up of 19 amino acids. V lost 4 bases and J lost 4; bases outside the gene matches: 18. CDR3 amino acids: CASSTHPNIDRGGNQPQHF. In DNA, the CDR3 is TGTGCCAGTAGTACCCACCCTAACATCGACAGGGGAGGGAATCAGCCCCAGCATTTT. The complete variable domain, with remaining parts taken from reference TRBV19 and TRBJ1-5, reads DGGITQSPKYLFRKEGQNVTLSCEQNLNHDAMYWYRQDPGQGLRLIYYSQIVNDFQKGDIAEGYSVSREKKESFPLTVTSAQKNPTAFYLCASSTHPNIDRGGNQPQHFGDGTRLSIL.

The chain combines TRBV6-4 with TRBJ2-7, with 7 nucleotides matching TRBD2. The length of the CDR3 is 15 residues. Germline CDR1 MRHNA, CDR2 SNTAGT. Unmatched junction bases numbered 9, after V lost 4 bases and J lost 3 bases. The CDR3 sequence: CASSVGAGTSYEQYF. The CDR3 DNA reads TGTGCCAGCAGTGTGGGAGCGGGGACCAGCTACGAGCAGTACTTC.

This clone was counted a single time. The genes are TRBV5-4 and TRBJ1-1, with 8 bases lining up with TRBD1. The CDR3 has 12 residues. Germline lookup yields CDR1 SGHNT and CDR2 YYREEE (reference sequence). Losses at the gene ends were 5 bases for V and 5 bases for J; bases not matched to a gene: 2. This CDR3 is CASSWDRTEAFF. The CDR3 coding sequence is TGTGCCAGCAGTTGGGACAGGACTGAAGCTTTCTTT.

J is TRBJ2-1 and V is TRBV6-1; D is undetermined. The germline V and J ends were trimmed by 2 bases and 3 bases, with 5 bases remaining between them. The CDR3 contains 13 residues. The V gene's germline CDR1 is MNHNS and CDR2 SASEGT. CDR3 amino acids: CASSERSYNEQFF. CDR3 in DNA: TGTGCCAGCAGTGAACGGAGCTACAATGAGCAGTTCTTC.

This clone has a handful of counts. J is TRBJ1-2 and V is TRBV28; 10 bases map to TRBD1. J was trimmed by 14 bases and V by 1 base; bases with no gene match: 4. There are 12 residues in the CDR3. CDR1 and CDR2 (germline): MDHEN, SYDVKM. The CDR3 loop is CASSLSDRGWTF. CDR3 in DNA: TGTGCCAGCAGTTTATCGGACAGGGGGTGGACCTTC.

This clone was counted only a few times. The rearrangement joins TRBV28 to TRBJ2-6; the match to TRBD2 covers 7 bases. Germline V gene data show CDR1 as MDHEN and CDR2 as SYDVKM. Trimming removed 7 bases from V and 2 bases from J; junction bases left unmatched: 2. This CDR3 spans 14 amino acids. CDR3: CASNRGAGANVLTF. CDR3 bases: TGTGCCAGCAACCGGGGGGCTGGGGCCAACGTCCTGACTTTC.

J is TRBJ2-7 and V is TRBV7-9, with 8 positions matching TRBD2. Germline CDR1 is SEHNR and CDR2 is FQNEAQ (reference sequence). This CDR3 has 17 amino acids. The V and J ends lost 5 bases and 2 bases, in that order; junction bases with no gene match: 14. The CDR3 region has the DNA TGTGCCAGCAGCATTTATGCGGGCCCGGGAGGGACCTACGAGCAGTACTTC. The encoded protein is CASSIYAGPGGTYEQYF.

This sequence joins TRBV19 and TRBJ1-2, with 7 bases matching TRBD1. CDR3 length: 15 residues. J lost 4 bases, V lost 3 bases, and 8 bases had no gene match. Germline CDR1 reads LNHDA; CDR2 reads SQIVND (reference sequence). CDR3 in amino acids: CASSIYRDRTYGYTF. The CDR3, as DNA: TGTGCCAGTAGTATCTACCGGGACAGAACCTATGGCTACACCTTC.

This sequence joins TRBV30 and TRBJ1-5, with D tentatively TRBD1 (6 bases). This CDR3 spans 17 amino acids. Looked up from germline, CDR1 is GTSNPN and CDR2 is SVGIG (reference sequence). Trimming shortened V by 0 bases and J by 1 base, and 16 bases separated the two germline ends. The CDR3, as DNA: TGTGCCTGGAGTGTACGCAGGGGAGGGAGCAGCAATCAGCCCCAGCATTTT. Encoded protein: CAWSVRRGGSSNQPQHF.

This chain connects TRBV12-3 or TRBV12-4 to TRBJ2-2, with D possibly being TRBD1 (6 bases). With 3 bases removed from V and 5 bases from J, the gap between germline ends came to 7 bases. There are 13 residues in the CDR3. CDR3 sequence (DNA): TGTGCCAGCAGTTTTAGGGGGACCGGGGAGCTGTTTTTT. This gives the protein CASSFRGTGELFF.

The chain links TRBV6-2 or TRBV6-3 to TRBJ1-5; 9 nucleotides align to TRBD1. After removal of 5 bases from V and 6 bases from J, the junction contained 5 bases not matched to a gene. Germline CDR1 and CDR2: MNHEY and SVGEGT. This CDR3 has 14 residues. The CDR3 protein is CASSHQGQGQPQHF. CDR3 DNA sequence: TGTGCCAGCAGTCACCAGGGACAGGGTCAGCCCCAGCATTTT.

V gene TRBV12-3 or TRBV12-4 combines with J gene TRBJ1-1; weak D call: TRBD1 (6 bases). The V end was cut by 4 bases, the J end by 4 bases, with 10 bases between. CDR3 length equals 13 residues. The CDR3 here is CASSSTGTTEAFF. DNA of the CDR3: TGTGCCAGCAGTTCTACAGGGACCACTGAAGCTTTCTTT.

V is TRBV15 and J is TRBJ2-3; 8 bases are shared with TRBD1. Germline V lookup: CDR1 LNHNV, CDR2 YYDKDF (reference sequence). The CDR3 covers 15 residues. V shed 8 bases and J 3 bases; nucleotides not matched to a gene: 10. CDR3 in DNA: TGTGCCACCGGAGGGGGACAGGCTTCAACAGATACGCAGTATTTT. Translated, it gives CATGGGQASTDTQYF.